Listed here are 26 T cell receptor beta chains from one sample, sequenced in a study of cytomegalovirus exposure and HLA in healthy donors. The PCR contained 60 Vbeta and 13 Jbeta primers. Generated by immunoSEQ multiplex PCR, the TCRdb table keeps only in-frame clones and is missing some. The sample includes some 180,000 clones, 80% of them seen just once. The sequencing input was PBMCs. Receptors were obtained from a woman aged 30 to 39 in good health and CMV-seronegative.

The chain couples TRBV18 to TRBJ2-7; 11 bases line up with TRBD1. Germline loops: CDR1 KGHSH, CDR2 LQKENI. This CDR3 has 15 amino acids. The ends lost 2 bases at V and 9 bases at J; junction bases unmatched: 9. CDR3 amino acids: CASSPTGTGGRGQYF. The CDR3 DNA follows: TGTGCCAGCTCACCAACCGGGACAGGGGGGCGCGGGCAGTACTTC.

This chain links TRBV6-5 with TRBJ1-1; TRBD1 might be the D (6 bases). Trimming took 7 bases from V and 3 from J, leaving 18 bases between them. CDR1 and CDR2 from the germline V gene are MNHEY and SVGAGI. This CDR3 contains 15 residues. CDR3 loop: CASKLGGNRDTEAFF. CDR3 coding DNA: TGTGCCAGCAAGCTAGGGGGTAACAGGGACACTGAAGCTTTCTTT.

The V call is TRBV2, the J call TRBJ1-6; 7 nucleotides match TRBD1. The length of the CDR3 is 15 residues. V was clipped by 5 bases and J by 7 bases; unmatched bases: 8. In germline, CDR1 is SNHLY, CDR2 FYNNEI. As DNA, the CDR3 is TGTGCCAGCAGTACCAGACAGGGACTGAATTCACCCCTCCACTTT. Amino acid sequence: CASSTRQGLNSPLHF.

DNA of the CDR3: TGTGCCAGTAGTATAGACGGAGGGCCCCAAGAGACCCAGTACTTC. Its translation is CASSIDGGPQETQYF. The chain has TRBV19 and TRBJ2-5, with D maybe TRBD2 (6 bases). The germline CDR1 and CDR2 sequences are LNHDA and SQIVND (reference sequence). V was clipped by 0 bases and J by 1 base, with 9 bases between them. This CDR3 has 15 amino acids.

The J gene is TRBJ1-2, the V gene TRBV6-4; D gene uncertain. Deletions cut 4 bases from V and 4 bases from J, with 10 bases between. CDR1 is MRHNA, CDR2 SNTAGT, per germline. The CDR3 totals 13 residues. The CDR3 reads CASSGETGYGYTF. The CDR3 DNA sequence: TGTGCCAGCAGTGGAGAGACGGGCTATGGCTACACCTTC.

The chain has TRBV27 and TRBJ2-1; 8 bases align to TRBD2. The CDR3 covers 14 residues. V shed 2 bases and J 7 bases; nucleotides not matched to a gene: 4. The germline gives CDR1 MNHEY, CDR2 SMNVEV (reference sequence). The CDR3 loop is CASSLRGGSNEQFF. The CDR3 DNA reads as TGTGCCAGCAGTTTACGGGGGGGTAGTAATGAGCAGTTCTTC.

J is TRBJ2-3 and V is TRBV7-2; no firm D call. The V end was cut by 6 bases, the J end by 4 bases, with 11 bases between. The germline gives CDR1 SGHTA, CDR2 FQGNSA. The CDR3 covers 13 residues. This chain's CDR3 is CASSLSVADTQYF. The CDR3, as DNA: TGTGCCAGCAGTCTCAGCGTGGCAGATACGCAGTATTTT.

This clone came up once. The chain joins TRBV5-4 to TRBJ2-3, with TRBD2 matching 14 bases. The CDR3 extends over 17 amino acids. Germline CDR1 reads SGHNT; CDR2 reads YYREEE (reference sequence). The trim removed 0 bases at V and 6 bases at J, leaving 6 bases unmatched. The CDR3 DNA follows: TGTGCCAGCAGCTTGGGTCCCGGACTAGCGGGGGGTGATACGCAGTATTTT. Translation gives CASSLGPGLAGGDTQYF.

This chain joins TRBV5-1 and TRBJ2-7, with 13 bases fitting TRBD2. Per the germline V gene, CDR1 is SGHRS and CDR2 is YFSETQ. The junction had 4 bases not matched to a gene; V was cut back by 2 bases and J by 2 bases. The CDR3 is made up of 16 amino acids. CDR3 bases: TGCGCCAGCAGCTTCGGACTAGCGGGGGCCACCTACGAGCAGTACTTC. Residues: CASSFGLAGATYEQYF.

This clone was detected only a few times. V is TRBV7-8 and J is TRBJ1-4; 7 bases map to TRBD1. J gave up 3 bases and V 2 bases, and 3 bases lay outside the gene matches. CDR3 length: 15 residues. Germline CDR1 and CDR2: SGHVS and FQNEAQ. The CDR3 loop is CASSLKGAPNEKLFF. The CDR3 coding sequence is TGTGCCAGCAGCTTAAAGGGGGCCCCTAATGAAAAACTGTTTTTT. Supplemented by reference TRBV7-8 and TRBJ1-4, the full variable domain reads GAGVSQSPRYKVAKRGQDVALRCDPISGHVSLFWYQQALGQGPEFLTYFQNEAQLDKSGLPSDRFFAERPEGSVSTLKIQRTQQEDSAVYLCASSLKGAPNEKLFFGSGTQLSVL.

The chain has TRBV6-5 and TRBJ2-1, with TRBD1 identical over 8 bases. The length of the CDR3 is 16 residues. CDR1 is MNHEY, CDR2 SVGAGI, per germline. V dropped 0 bases and J dropped 2; count of bases not matched to a gene: 3. In DNA, the CDR3 is TGTGCCAGCAGTTACTCTAACAGGGGGACCTACAATGAGCAGTTCTTC. Residues: CASSYSNRGTYNEQFF.

The chain links TRBV7-8 to TRBJ2-3; D is perhaps TRBD1 (7 bases). Germline CDR1 and CDR2: SGHVS and FQNEAQ. The ends were cut back, 5 bases at V and 2 bases at J, with 26 bases in the middle. This CDR3 spans 19 amino acids. This CDR3 reads CASSARNRGFGGSTDTQYF. CDR3 coding DNA: TGTGCCAGCAGCGCGAGGAACAGGGGCTTTGGGGGGTCCACAGATACGCAGTATTTT.

V gene TRBV20-1 combines with J gene TRBJ2-5, with a possible D match to TRBD2 (6 bases). CDR1 is DFQATT and CDR2 is SNEGSKA in the germline V gene (reference sequence). The CDR3 contains 11 residues. Trimming left V 6 bases short and J 5 bases short, with 10 bases between. The DNA for the CDR3 is TGCAGTGCGAGGGACTCTGAGACCCAGTACTTC. Protein sequence: CSARDSETQYF.

The chain recombines TRBV5-1 with TRBJ1-1, with D perhaps TRBD1 (6 bases). The ends were cut back, 4 bases at V and 3 bases at J, with 10 bases in the middle. From germline, CDR1 is SGHRS and CDR2 YFSETQ. This CDR3 is built from 13 residues. The CDR3 DNA follows: TGCGCCAGCAGCGCCGGACAGTACACTGAAGCTTTCTTT. This encodes CASSAGQYTEAFF.

This clone was recorded only once. This chain uses TRBV10-3 with TRBJ2-2; 9 nucleotides agree with TRBD1. Looked up from germline, CDR1 is ENHRY and CDR2 is SYGVKD. CDR3 length equals 18 residues. V shed 8 bases, J shed 7 bases, and the junction held 20 bases outside the gene matches. DNA of the CDR3: TGTGCCATCCGAACCAATGCCCCGGGACAGGGAAGGGGCGGGGAGCTGTTTTTT. This translates into CAIRTNAPGQGRGGELFF.

This clone was seen a handful of times. The V call is TRBV5-1, the J call TRBJ2-6; D is unresolved. Deletions cut 1 base from V and 2 bases from J, with 7 bases between. The CDR3 has 15 residues. Germline assignment: CDR1 SGHRS and CDR2 YFSETQ. The chain's CDR3 is CASSLITAGANVLTF. CDR3 in DNA: TGCGCCAGCAGCTTGATAACGGCTGGGGCCAACGTCCTGACTTTC.

This clone is a singleton in its sample. The rearrangement joins TRBV27 to TRBJ1-5; the match to TRBD1 covers 7 bases. Germline assignment: CDR1 MNHEY and CDR2 SMNVEV (reference sequence). The trim removed 8 bases at V and 4 bases at J, leaving 8 bases unmatched. This CDR3 contains 14 residues. The CDR3, as DNA: TGTGCCAGCCCGCACGGACAGGAAAATCAGCCCCAGCATTTT. It specifies CASPHGQENQPQHF.

This chain links TRBV4-1 with TRBJ2-5, with 9 bases lining up with TRBD1. Trimming at V came to 4 bases and at J to 4 bases, leaving 7 bases not matched to a gene. CDR1 is MGHRA, CDR2 YSYEKL, per germline. The CDR3 runs to 15 residues. CDR3 nucleotides: TGCGCCAGCAGCCTACCGGGACAGGGTCGAGAGACCCAGTACTTC. Encoded protein: CASSLPGQGRETQYF.

This clone was counted once. The rearrangement links TRBV5-1 to TRBJ1-1, with D possibly matching TRBD1 (5 bases). CDR3 length: 15 residues. The germline V gene has CDR1 SGHRS and CDR2 YFSETQ. V was cut by 4 bases and J by 1 base, with 14 bases left in between. Here the CDR3 reads CASSGTGLPNTEAFF. DNA of the CDR3: TGCGCCAGCAGCGGAACGGGACTTCCGAACACTGAAGCTTTCTTT.

This chain links TRBV14 with TRBJ1-3, with TRBD1 identical over 7 bases. Germline V lookup: CDR1 SGHDN, CDR2 FVKESK. Trimming at V came to 5 bases and at J to 3 bases, leaving 10 bases not matched to a gene. This CDR3 is 16 amino acids long. The CDR3 protein is CASSAYGTDYGNTIYF. CDR3 coding DNA: TGTGCCAGCAGCGCCTACGGGACAGACTATGGAAACACCATATATTTT.

This clone was seen once. The rearrangement joins TRBV5-1 to TRBJ2-7, with 8 bases matching TRBD2. Germline assignment: CDR1 SGHRS and CDR2 YFSETQ. Germline trimming cut 7 bases from V and 5 bases from J; bases unmatched to any gene: 8. The CDR3 is 13 residues long. The CDR3 is CASSIGRGDEQYF. DNA of the CDR3: TGCGCCAGCTCTATTGGGCGGGGGGACGAGCAGTACTTC.

V usage is TRBV9 and J usage is TRBJ1-2; no definite D call. Trimming left V 0 bases short and J 4 bases short, with 13 bases between. Germline CDR1 and CDR2: SGDLS and YYNGEE. The CDR3 consists of 15 residues. The CDR3 sequence: CASSVATVSGYGYTF. CDR3 sequence (DNA): TGTGCCAGCAGCGTAGCTACGGTTTCTGGCTATGGCTACACCTTC.

V usage is TRBV10-3 and J usage is TRBJ2-5; 7 nucleotides match TRBD1. The CDR3 sequence is 11 residues long. The germline V gene has CDR1 ENHRY and CDR2 SYGVKD. The trim removed 10 bases at V and 5 bases at J, leaving 4 bases unmatched. CDR3 in DNA: TGTGCCACGTCGACAGGGGAGACCCAGTACTTC. Protein: CATSTGETQYF.

The chain uses TRBV7-8 and TRBJ1-3; 7 bases are shared with TRBD1. J lost 3 bases, V lost 0 bases, and 5 bases had no gene match. The CDR3 spans 16 residues. Looked up from germline, CDR1 is SGHVS and CDR2 is FQNEAQ. CDR3 bases: TGTGCCAGCAGCTTAGCGACAGGGTGGGGTGGAAACACCATATATTTT. This sequence encodes CASSLATGWGGNTIYF.

The V call is TRBV6-1, the J call TRBJ2-3; D may be TRBD2 (6 bases). Germline V gives CDR1 MNHNS, CDR2 SASEGT. V shed 3 bases and J shed 3 bases, with 13 bases lying between them. The CDR3 consists of 15 residues. CDR3: CASSDPPGATDTQYF. The CDR3 bases are TGTGCCAGCAGTGACCCACCGGGAGCAACAGATACGCAGTATTTT.

J is TRBJ2-1 and V is TRBV2; TRBD2 is a possible D gene (5 bases). This CDR3 has 13 residues. V shed 8 bases and J shed 2 bases, with 10 bases lying between them. The germline V gene has CDR1 SNHLY and CDR2 FYNNEI. CDR3 region: CASQDGTYNEQFF. The CDR3 nucleotides read TGTGCCAGCCAGGACGGGACCTACAATGAGCAGTTCTTC.